A selection of T cell receptor beta chains follows, all from one sample in a study of T cell changes during pregnancy in multiple sclerosis. Profiling relied on immunoSEQ multiplex PCR, and the TCRdb table lists in-frame clones only, not all of them. Among about 62,000 clones listed, roughly nine tenths were seen once. The sample was peripheral blood, taken in the first trimester of pregnancy. These receptors all stem from a female donor with multiple sclerosis, enrolled in a pregnancy study. CDR3s include the opening cysteine and the closing phenylalanine or tryptophan. D genes are given only for firm matches. Size is stated for part of the rows, as once, few or many counts, or as a class when the clone is expanded.

j_call d_call clone_size v_call cdr3_nt cdr3_aa
TRBJ2-7 TRBD2 NA TRBV5-5 TGTGCCAGCAGCTTGGGGGGCGGGAGCTCCTACGAGCAGTACTTC CASSLGGGSSYEQYF
TRBJ1-1 NA NA TRBV25-1 TGTGCCAGCCGGGAGGACGCTAACACTGAAGCTTTCTTT CASREDANTEAFF
TRBJ2-4 TRBD1 NA TRBV18 TGTGCCAGCTCACCGGGCGGACAGGGCTTGAACATTCAGTACTTC CASSPGGQGLNIQYF
TRBJ2-5 NA NA TRBV5-8 TGTGCCAGCACCCGACGGAGAGAGACCCAGTACTTC CASTRRRETQYF
TRBJ1-3 NA NA TRBV7-8 TGTGCCAGCAGCTTAGCGGCCAGGGGCTCTGGAAACACCATATATTTT CASSLAARGSGNTIYF
TRBJ1-4 NA NA TRBV27 TGTGCCAGCAGACCCGAACCATGGGGGGGTAATGAAAAACTGTTTTTT CASRPEPWGGNEKLFF
TRBJ2-5 TRBD2 NA TRBV7-6 TGTGCCAGCAGCTTACTCGGCGGGAGAGCGGAGACCCAGTACTTC CASSLLGGRAETQYF
TRBJ2-3 NA NA TRBV7-9 TGTGCCAGCAGCTCCCTCAGGGATACGCAGTATTTT CASSSLRDTQYF
TRBJ2-3 NA once TRBV19 TGTGCCAGTAGGCGCGCGAGCACAGATACGCAGTATTTT CASRRASTDTQYF
TRBJ2-3 TRBD2 once TRBV7-9 TGTGCCAGCAGCCTGGGGTCCGGGACTAGCACTACAGATACGCAGTATTTT CASSLGSGTSTTDTQYF
TRBJ2-7 TRBD2 NA TRBV30 TGTGCCTGGAGCAGGACTAGCGGGAGCTCAGAGCAGTACTTC CAWSRTSGSSEQYF